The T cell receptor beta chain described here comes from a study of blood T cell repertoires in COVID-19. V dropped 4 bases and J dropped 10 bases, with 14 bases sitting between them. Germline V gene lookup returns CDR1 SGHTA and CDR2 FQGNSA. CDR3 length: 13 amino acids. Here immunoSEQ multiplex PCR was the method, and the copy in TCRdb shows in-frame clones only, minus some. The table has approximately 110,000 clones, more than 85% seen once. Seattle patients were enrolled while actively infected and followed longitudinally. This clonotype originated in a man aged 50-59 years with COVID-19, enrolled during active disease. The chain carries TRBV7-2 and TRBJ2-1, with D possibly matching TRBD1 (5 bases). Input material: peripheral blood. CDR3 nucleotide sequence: TGTGCCAGCAGCTCTTTTAGAGCAGGGGAGCAGTTCTTC. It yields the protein CASSSFRAGEQFF.